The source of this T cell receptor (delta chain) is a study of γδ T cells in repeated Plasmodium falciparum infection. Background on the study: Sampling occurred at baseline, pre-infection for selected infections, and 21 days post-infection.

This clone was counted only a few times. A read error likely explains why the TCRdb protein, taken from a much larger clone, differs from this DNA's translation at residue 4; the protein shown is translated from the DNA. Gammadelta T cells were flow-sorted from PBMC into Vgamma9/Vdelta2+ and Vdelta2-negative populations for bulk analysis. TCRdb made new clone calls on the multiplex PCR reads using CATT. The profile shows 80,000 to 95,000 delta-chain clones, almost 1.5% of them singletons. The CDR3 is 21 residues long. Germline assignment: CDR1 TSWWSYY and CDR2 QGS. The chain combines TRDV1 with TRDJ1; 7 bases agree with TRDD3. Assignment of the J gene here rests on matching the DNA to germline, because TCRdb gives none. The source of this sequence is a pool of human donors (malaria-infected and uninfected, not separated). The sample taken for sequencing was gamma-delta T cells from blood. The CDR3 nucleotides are TGTGCTCTTAGGGAACAGGCCAGTTACGAGTGGGGGACACGTGCCACCGATAAACTCATCTTT. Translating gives CALREQASYEWGTRATDKLIF.